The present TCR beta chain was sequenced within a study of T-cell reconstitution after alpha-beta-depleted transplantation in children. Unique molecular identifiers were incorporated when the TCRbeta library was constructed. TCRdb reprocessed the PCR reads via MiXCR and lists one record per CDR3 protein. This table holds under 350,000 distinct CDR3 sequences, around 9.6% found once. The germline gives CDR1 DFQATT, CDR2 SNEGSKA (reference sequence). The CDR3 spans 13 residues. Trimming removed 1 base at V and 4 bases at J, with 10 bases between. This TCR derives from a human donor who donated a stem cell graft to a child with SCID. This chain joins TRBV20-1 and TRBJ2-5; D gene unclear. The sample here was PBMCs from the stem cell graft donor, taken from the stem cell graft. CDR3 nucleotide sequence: TGCAGTGCTAGAGTGGTGGTCCGAGAGACCCAGTACTTC. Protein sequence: CSARVVVRETQYF.